Each of the 9 T cell receptor beta chains below was sequenced from the same sample in a study of tumor-infiltrating lymphocytes in primary liver carcinoma. The authors made TCR beta cDNA from 500 ng total RNA with a constant-region primer. ARM-PCR, slightly modified, supplied the TCR beta libraries through three nested multiplex PCR rounds. The opening two PCR rounds, ten to eleven cycles each, paired TRBV1-TRBV30 forward primers with a C-beta reverse primer. TCRdb redid the calling of the multiplex PCR reads with MiXCR, one entry per CDR3 protein. The sample holds more than 45,000 distinct CDR3 sequences; roughly 77% are singletons and the top ten take over 25%. The roughly 19-32 mg bulk tissue piece was not sorted before simultaneous RNA and DNA extraction. The sequencing input was liver tumor tissue from sampling region 3. Documented subset: tumor region T3, left-lateral pole. These receptors were obtained from a man aged 35-49 years with primary liver carcinoma and hepatitis B virus infection.

As concerns this clonotype: The missing conserved phenylalanine or tryptophan at the end of this CDR3 makes a read error likely. The chain employs TRBV6-2 or TRBV6-3 and TRBJ2-7, with 13 bases identical to TRBD2. CDR1 and CDR2 (germline): MNHEY, SVGEGT. The CDR3 runs 15 residues. Trimming removed 6 bases from V and 4 bases from J; junction bases left unmatched: 6. The CDR3 loop is CASRPGTSGVYEQYI. The CDR3 DNA is TGTGCCAGCAGACCCGGGACTAGCGGGGTGTACGAGCAGTACATC.

Comments on this clonotype: Because it lacks the conserved phenylalanine or tryptophan at the end, this CDR3 is likely a read error. The genes are TRBV5-1 and TRBJ1-5; TRBD1 is a possible D gene (5 bases). Germline V gene lookup returns CDR1 SGHRS and CDR2 YFSETQ. Trimming cost V 4 bases and J 4 bases, with 15 bases left between them. This CDR3 comprises 15 residues. This CDR3 is CASSLAGLGNQPQHY. The CDR3 nucleotides are TGCGCCAGCAGCCTGGCAGGGTTGGGTAATCAGCCCCAGCATTAT.

With respect to this clonotype: At one of its ends the junction is not consistent with the germline gene, which may arise from a read error. The chain couples TRBV19 to TRBJ2-1, with D uncertain. The CDR3 length is 14 residues. Germline V gene sequence: CDR1 LNHDA, CDR2 SQIVND (reference sequence). The CDR3 is CAGSSGGSYNEQFF. The CDR3 DNA reads as TGTGCCGGTAGTAGTGGCGGTTCCTACAATGAGCAGTTCTTC.

The count of this clonotype is one. One end of the junction fails to match germline, which may point to a read error. This chain connects TRBV30 to TRBJ2-7, with D possibly matching TRBD1 (6 bases). This CDR3 is 12 amino acids long. The germline gives CDR1 GTSNPN, CDR2 SVGIG (reference sequence). CDR3 sequence reads: CTCMGHFYEQYF. CDR3 sequence (DNA): TGTACCTGTATGGGACATTTCTACGAGCAGTACTTC.

The table lists this clonotype with a count of one. One end of the junction fails to match germline, which may point to a read error. J is TRBJ2-1 and V is TRBV6-6; the D gene is possibly TRBD1 (6 bases). The CDR3 contains 13 residues. Germline V gene lookup returns CDR1 MNHNY and CDR2 SVGAGI (reference sequence). CDR3 in amino acids: CAGMGDIGVEQFF. The CDR3 DNA sequence: TGTGCCGGGATGGGGGACATCGGCGTTGAGCAGTTTTTC.

Regarding this clonotype: Germline and junction disagree at one end, which may indicate a read error. The chain carries TRBV29-1 and TRBJ2-1; D may be TRBD2 (5 bases). The germline V gene encodes CDR1 SQVTM and CDR2 ANQGSEA. This CDR3 comprises 15 residues. Here the CDR3 DNA reads TGCATCATAGGGCCTCCTTCTAGCTCCTACAATGAGCGGTTCTTC. Translated, it gives CIIGPPSSSYNERFF.

This clonotype was counted many times. The chain carries TRBV6-6 and TRBJ2-7; perhaps TRBD2 as D (6 bases). The CDR3 extends over 16 amino acids. CDR1 is MNHNY, CDR2 SVGAGI, per germline (reference sequence). With 4 bases removed from V and 0 bases from J, the gap between germline ends came to 16 bases. CDR3 residues: CASSSRTDGSSYEQYF. The DNA for the CDR3 is TGTGCCAGCAGTTCCCGCACGGACGGGAGCTCCTACGAGCAGTACTTC.

This clonotype was seen a single time. This may be a read error: a much more frequent sequence differs by one nucleotide. The rearrangement links TRBV28 to TRBJ2-7, with 9 nucleotides matching TRBD2. The germline gives CDR1 MDHEN, CDR2 SYDVKM. The CDR3 consists of 15 residues. For the CDR3, the DNA is TGTGCCAGCAGTTCCGAGCGGGAGGTCGCCACCCGCCTCAATTTC. Protein sequence: CASSSEREVATRLNF.

This clonotype was recorded once. This clone may be a read error of a much larger clone one base away. The CDR3 carries no conserved terminal phenylalanine or tryptophan, so it likely arises from a read error. The chain joins TRBV7-8 to TRBJ2-1; TRBD2 is a possible D gene (6 bases). The CDR3 is 13 residues long. Germline V gene lookup returns CDR1 SGHVS and CDR2 FQNEAQ. The CDR3 DNA sequence: TGTGTCAGCAGTCACCAAGGAGGGGCTGAGCAGTTCTCC. Translated, it gives CVSSHQGGAEQFS.